The rows below give T cell receptor beta chains drawn from one sample of a study of T cell responses to AZD1222 COVID-19 vaccine. Profiling relied on immunoSEQ multiplex PCR, and the TCRdb table lists in-frame clones only, not all of them. In the table there are some 130,000 clones, 86% of which are singletons. Here the sequenced sample was peripheral blood, taken on day 0 of AZD1222 vaccination. These receptors came from an adult in good health. The CDR3 runs from the conserved cysteine through the conserved F or W. The D gene is left open where the match is weak. Rows may omit the clone size; those that give it use once, few, many or a size class.

len	abundance	d_gene	v_gene	j_gene	CDR3aa	CDR3nt
14	NA	NA	TRBV5-4	TRBJ1-1	CASSLSGDQTEAFF	TGTGCCAGCAGCTTGTCAGGGGATCAGACTGAAGCTTTCTTT
13	NA	NA	TRBV19	TRBJ1-6	CATLRPRHSPLHF	TGTGCCACTCTTAGACCCCGCCATTCACCCCTCCACTTT
16	NA	TRBD1	TRBV10-3	TRBJ1-4	CAISDQLDRGFEKLFF	TGTGCCATCAGTGACCAATTGGACAGGGGATTTGAAAAACTGTTTTTT
16	NA	NA	TRBV9	TRBJ1-6	CASSTLDSGVNSPLHF	TGTGCCAGCAGTACCCTGGACAGCGGGGTGAATTCACCCCTCCACTTT
15	NA	TRBD1	TRBV6-5	TRBJ1-1	CASSFQTGEGSEAFF	TGTGCCAGCAGTTTCCAGACAGGGGAAGGGTCTGAAGCTTTCTTT
16	NA	NA	TRBV9	TRBJ1-1	CASSDPAVGGTSEAFF	TGTGCCAGCAGCGACCCCGCCGTTGGGGGCACAAGTGAAGCTTTCTTT
15	NA	NA	TRBV2	TRBJ2-7	CASSAGGLSSYEQYF	TGTGCCAGCAGTGCTGGGGGGCTGAGCTCCTACGAGCAGTACTTC
14	NA	NA	TRBV7-8	TRBJ1-3	CASSLPGSGNTIYF	TGTGCCAGCAGCTTACCCGGGAGTGGAAACACCATATATTTT
14	once	NA	TRBV5-8	TRBJ2-7	CASSLRGKVNEQYF	TGTGCCAGCAGCTTAAGGGGGAAGGTGAACGAGCAGTACTTC
13	NA	TRBD2	TRBV5-5	TRBJ2-1	CASSLAREDEQFF	TGTGCCAGCAGCTTGGCGCGGGAGGATGAGCAGTTCTTC
12	NA	NA	TRBV10-3	TRBJ2-7	CAISDAPYEQYF	TGTGCCATCAGTGACGCCCCCTACGAGCAGTACTTC
15	once	TRBD1	TRBV7-2	TRBJ2-1	CASSFTGGAYNEQFF	TGTGCCAGCAGCTTCACAGGGGGCGCGTACAATGAGCAGTTCTTC
15	NA	NA	TRBV6-2/TRBV6-3	TRBJ1-5	CASSRRQYSNQPQHF	TGTGCCAGCAGTCGCCGACAGTATAGCAATCAGCCCCAGCATTTT
15	NA	TRBD1	TRBV18	TRBJ1-1	CASSPGQGDITEAFF	TGTGCCAGCTCACCGGGGCAGGGGGACATCACTGAAGCTTTCTTT
12	NA	NA	TRBV11-3	TRBJ2-2	CASSRDAGELFF	TGTGCCAGCAGCCGAGACGCCGGGGAGCTGTTTTTT
12	NA	NA	TRBV6-2/TRBV6-3	TRBJ2-3	CASSSTIDTQYF	TGTGCCAGCAGTAGCACAATTGATACGCAGTATTTT
13	NA	NA	TRBV29-1	TRBJ1-4	CSVSRDGGEKLFF	TGCAGCGTCAGCCGGGACGGGGGTGAAAAACTGTTTTTT
16	once	TRBD2	TRBV7-2	TRBJ2-3	CASSPGLAVAADTQYF	TGTGCCAGCAGCCCCGGACTAGCGGTGGCAGCAGATACGCAGTATTTT
16	NA	NA	TRBV7-8	TRBJ1-5	CASSTLGGKLNQPQHF	TGTGCCAGCAGCACTCTCGGAGGAAAACTCAATCAGCCCCAGCATTTT
12	NA	NA	TRBV11-3	TRBJ2-1	CASSSRGARQFF	TGTGCCAGCAGCTCAAGGGGAGCTAGGCAGTTCTTC
17	NA	NA	TRBV28	TRBJ1-5	CASSPLLSIPSNQPQHF	TGTGCCAGCAGCCCCCTCCTTTCCATCCCTAGCAATCAGCCCCAGCATTTT
13	NA	NA	TRBV29-1	TRBJ1-5	CSAKGWGNQPQHF	TGCAGCGCCAAGGGTTGGGGCAATCAGCCCCAGCATTTT
13	NA	NA	TRBV12-3/TRBV12-4	TRBJ2-7	CASSLWSPYEQYF	TGTGCCAGCAGTTTATGGAGCCCCTACGAGCAGTACTTC